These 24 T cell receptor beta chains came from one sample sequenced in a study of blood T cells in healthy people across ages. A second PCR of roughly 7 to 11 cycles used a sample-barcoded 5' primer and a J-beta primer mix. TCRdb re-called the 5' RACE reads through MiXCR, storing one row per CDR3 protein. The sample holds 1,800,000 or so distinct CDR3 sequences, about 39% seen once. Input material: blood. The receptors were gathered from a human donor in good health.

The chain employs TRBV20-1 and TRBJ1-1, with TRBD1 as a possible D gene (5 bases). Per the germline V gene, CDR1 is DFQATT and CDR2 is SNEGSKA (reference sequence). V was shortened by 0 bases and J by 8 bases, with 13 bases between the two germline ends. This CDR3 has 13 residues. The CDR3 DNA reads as TGCAGTGCTAGAGATTGGGGGAAACAAGAAGCTTTCTTT. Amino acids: CSARDWGKQEAFF.

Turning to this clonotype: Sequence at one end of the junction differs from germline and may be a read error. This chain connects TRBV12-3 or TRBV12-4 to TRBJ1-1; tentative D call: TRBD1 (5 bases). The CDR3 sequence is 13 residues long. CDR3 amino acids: CAGSSRVGAEAFF. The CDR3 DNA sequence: TGTGCCGGCAGTTCCAGGGTTGGCGCTGAAGCTTTCTTT.

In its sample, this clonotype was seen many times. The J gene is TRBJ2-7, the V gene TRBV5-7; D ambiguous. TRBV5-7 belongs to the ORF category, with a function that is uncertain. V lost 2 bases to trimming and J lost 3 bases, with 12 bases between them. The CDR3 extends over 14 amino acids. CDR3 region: CASSFAGYDYEQYF. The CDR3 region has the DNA TGTGCCAGCAGCTTCGCCGGGTACGACTACGAGCAGTACTTC.

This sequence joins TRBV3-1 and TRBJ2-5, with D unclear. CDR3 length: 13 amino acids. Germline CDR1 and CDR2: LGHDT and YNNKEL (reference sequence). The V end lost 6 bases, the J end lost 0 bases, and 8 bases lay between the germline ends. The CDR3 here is CASSQTDQETQYF. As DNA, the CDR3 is TGTGCCAGCAGTCAGACGGACCAAGAGACCCAGTACTTC.

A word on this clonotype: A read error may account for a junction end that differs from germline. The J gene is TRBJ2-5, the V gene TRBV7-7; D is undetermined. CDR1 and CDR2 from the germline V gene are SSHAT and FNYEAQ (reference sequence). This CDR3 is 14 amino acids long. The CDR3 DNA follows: TGTGCTAGCAGCTTAGAAGTGGATCCATGGACCCAGTACTTC. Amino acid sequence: CASSLEVDPWTQYF.

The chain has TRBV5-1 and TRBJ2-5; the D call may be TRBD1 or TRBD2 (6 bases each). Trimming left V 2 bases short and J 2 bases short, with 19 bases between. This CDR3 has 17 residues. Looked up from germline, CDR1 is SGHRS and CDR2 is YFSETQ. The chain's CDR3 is CASSFVGGQNLQETQYF. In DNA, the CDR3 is TGCGCCAGCAGCTTTGTAGGGGGGCAGAACCTTCAAGAGACCCAGTACTTC.

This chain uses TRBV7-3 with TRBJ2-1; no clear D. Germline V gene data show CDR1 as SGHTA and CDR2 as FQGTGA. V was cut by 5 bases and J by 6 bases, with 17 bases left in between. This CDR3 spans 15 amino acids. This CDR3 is CASSPRRVGPNEQFF. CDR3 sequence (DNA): TGTGCCAGCAGCCCCCGACGTGTGGGTCCCAATGAGCAGTTCTTC.

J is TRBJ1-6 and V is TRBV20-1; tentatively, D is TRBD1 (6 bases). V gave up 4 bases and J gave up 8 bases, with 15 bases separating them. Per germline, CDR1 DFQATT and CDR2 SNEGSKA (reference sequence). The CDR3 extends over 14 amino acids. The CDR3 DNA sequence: TGCAGTGCTACCACAGGGAAGGAGGATTCACCCCTCCACTTT. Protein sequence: CSATTGKEDSPLHF.

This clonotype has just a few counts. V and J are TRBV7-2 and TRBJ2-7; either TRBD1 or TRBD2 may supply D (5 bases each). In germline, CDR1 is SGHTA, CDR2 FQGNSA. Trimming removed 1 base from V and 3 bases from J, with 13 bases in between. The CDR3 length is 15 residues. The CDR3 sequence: CASSLGGSSNYEQYF. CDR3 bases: TGTGCCAGCAGCTTAGGGGGGAGCTCGAACTACGAGCAGTACTTC.

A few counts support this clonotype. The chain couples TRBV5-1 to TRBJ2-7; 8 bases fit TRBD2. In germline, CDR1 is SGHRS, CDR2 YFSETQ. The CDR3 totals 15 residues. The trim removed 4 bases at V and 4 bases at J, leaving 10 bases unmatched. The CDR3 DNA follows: TGCGCCAGCAGCCTGAGCGGGGGTTTGACGTACGAGCAGTACTTC. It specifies CASSLSGGLTYEQYF.

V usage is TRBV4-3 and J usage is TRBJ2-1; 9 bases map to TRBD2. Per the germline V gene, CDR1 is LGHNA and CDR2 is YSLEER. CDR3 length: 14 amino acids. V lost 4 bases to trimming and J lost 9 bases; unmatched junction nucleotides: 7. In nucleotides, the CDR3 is TGCGCCAGCAGCCCGAGCGGGGGGTGGGGTGAGCAGTTCTTC. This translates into CASSPSGGWGEQFF.

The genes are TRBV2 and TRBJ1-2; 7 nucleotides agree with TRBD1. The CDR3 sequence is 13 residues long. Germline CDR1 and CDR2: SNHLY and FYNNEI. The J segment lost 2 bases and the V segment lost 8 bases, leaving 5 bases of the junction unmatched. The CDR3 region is CASRTGQNYGYTF. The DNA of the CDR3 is TGTGCCAGCCGGACAGGACAAAACTATGGCTACACCTTC.

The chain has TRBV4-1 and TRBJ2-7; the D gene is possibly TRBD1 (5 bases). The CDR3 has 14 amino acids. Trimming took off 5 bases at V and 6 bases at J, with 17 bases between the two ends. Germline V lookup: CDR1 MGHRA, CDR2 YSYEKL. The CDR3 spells CASSNELTGTEQYF. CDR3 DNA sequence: TGCGCCAGCAGCAACGAACTCACAGGTACCGAGCAGTACTTC.

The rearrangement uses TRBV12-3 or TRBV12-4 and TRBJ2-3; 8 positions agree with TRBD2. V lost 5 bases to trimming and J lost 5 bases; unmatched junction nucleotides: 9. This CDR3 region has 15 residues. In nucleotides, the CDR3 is TGTGCCAGCAGTCCTCGGGGGGGCCAAGGAGATACGCAGTATTTT. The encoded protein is CASSPRGGQGDTQYF.

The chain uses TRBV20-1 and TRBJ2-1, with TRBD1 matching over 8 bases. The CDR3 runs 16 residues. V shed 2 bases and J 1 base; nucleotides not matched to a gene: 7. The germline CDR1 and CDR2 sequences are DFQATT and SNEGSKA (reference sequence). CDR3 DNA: TGCAGTGCTAGACCCCTCCGGACAGGGTCCTACAATGAGCAGTTCTTC. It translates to CSARPLRTGSYNEQFF.

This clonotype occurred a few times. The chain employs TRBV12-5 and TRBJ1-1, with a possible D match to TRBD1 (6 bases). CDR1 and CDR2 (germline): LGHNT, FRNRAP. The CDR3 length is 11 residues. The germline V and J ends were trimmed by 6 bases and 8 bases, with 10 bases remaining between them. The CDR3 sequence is CASGRGVEAFF. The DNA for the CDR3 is TGTGCTAGTGGGAGGGGGGTCGAAGCTTTCTTT. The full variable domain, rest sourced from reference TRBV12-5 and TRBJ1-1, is DARVTQTPRHKVTEMGQEVTMRCQPILGHNTVFWYRQTMMQGLELLAYFRNRAPLDDSGMPKDRFSAEMPDATLATLKIQPSEPRDSAVYFCASGRGVEAFFGQGTRLTVV.

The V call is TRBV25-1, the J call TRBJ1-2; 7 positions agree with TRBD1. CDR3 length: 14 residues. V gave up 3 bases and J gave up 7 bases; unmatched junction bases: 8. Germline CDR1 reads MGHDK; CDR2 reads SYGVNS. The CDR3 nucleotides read TGTGCCAGCAGTGACCTAACAGGGGAGTCTGGCTACACCTTC. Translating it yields CASSDLTGESGYTF.

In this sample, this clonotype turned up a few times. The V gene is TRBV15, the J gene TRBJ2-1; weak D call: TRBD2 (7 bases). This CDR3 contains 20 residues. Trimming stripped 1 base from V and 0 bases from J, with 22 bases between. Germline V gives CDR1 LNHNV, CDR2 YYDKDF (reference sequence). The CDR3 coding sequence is TGTGCCACCAGCAGAGTTCCGGGCGGGGGCTATACCCTCTCCTACAATGAGCAGTTCTTC. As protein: CATSRVPGGGYTLSYNEQFF.

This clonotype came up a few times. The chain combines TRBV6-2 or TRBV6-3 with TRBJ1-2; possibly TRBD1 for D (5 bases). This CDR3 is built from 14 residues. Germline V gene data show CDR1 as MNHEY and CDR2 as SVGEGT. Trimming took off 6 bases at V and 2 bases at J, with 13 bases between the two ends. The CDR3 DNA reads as TGTGCCAGCAGCCTGGTACAGGCAAACTATGGCTACACCTTC. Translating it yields CASSLVQANYGYTF.

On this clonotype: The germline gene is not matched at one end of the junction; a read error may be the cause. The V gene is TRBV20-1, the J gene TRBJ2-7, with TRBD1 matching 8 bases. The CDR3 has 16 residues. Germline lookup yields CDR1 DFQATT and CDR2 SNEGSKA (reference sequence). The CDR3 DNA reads TGCAGTACTAGGAACTTAAGGACAGGGAGCTCCTACGAGCAGTACTTC. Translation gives CSTRNLRTGSSYEQYF.

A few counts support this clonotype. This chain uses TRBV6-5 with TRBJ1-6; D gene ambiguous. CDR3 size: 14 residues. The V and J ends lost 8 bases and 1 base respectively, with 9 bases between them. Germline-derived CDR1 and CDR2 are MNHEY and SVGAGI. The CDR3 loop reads CASVGGSYNSPLHF. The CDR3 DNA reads TGTGCCAGCGTCGGAGGTTCCTATAATTCACCCCTCCACTTT.

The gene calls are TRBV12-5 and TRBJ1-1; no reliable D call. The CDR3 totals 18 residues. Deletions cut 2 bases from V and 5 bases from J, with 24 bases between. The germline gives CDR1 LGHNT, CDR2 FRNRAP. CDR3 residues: CASGLTYPLRDDGTEAFF. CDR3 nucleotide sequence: TGTGCTAGTGGTTTGACCTATCCTCTTAGGGATGACGGGACTGAAGCTTTCTTT.

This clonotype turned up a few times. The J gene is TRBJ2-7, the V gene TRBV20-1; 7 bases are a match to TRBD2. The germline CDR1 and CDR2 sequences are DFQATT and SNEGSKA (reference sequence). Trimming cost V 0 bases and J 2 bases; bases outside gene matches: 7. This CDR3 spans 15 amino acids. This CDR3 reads CSARDSRGRAYEQYF. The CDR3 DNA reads TGCAGTGCTAGAGATTCACGGGGGAGGGCCTACGAGCAGTACTTC.

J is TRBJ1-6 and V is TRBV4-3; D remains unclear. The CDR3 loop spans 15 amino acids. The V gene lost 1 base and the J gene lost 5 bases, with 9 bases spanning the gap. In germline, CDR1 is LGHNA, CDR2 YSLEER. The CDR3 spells CASSQARGNNSPLHF. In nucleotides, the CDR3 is TGCGCCAGCAGCCAAGCGCGAGGGAATAATTCACCCCTCCACTTT.